A selection of T cell receptor beta chains follows, all from one sample in a study of long-term antiretroviral therapy in people with HIV. TCRdb keeps only in-frame clones here, not all; method: immunoSEQ multiplex PCR. Of around 13,000 clones in the sample, 75% to 85% were seen once. The input for sequencing was unsorted PBMCs, taken 3.1 years after starting antiretroviral therapy. These receptors came from a man in his forties with HIV. Both conserved end residues are trimmed from each CDR3.

J,V,CDR3
TRBJ2-7,TRBV15,ATSYLVGVEYEQY
TRBJ2-3,TRBV5-1,ASSFEGVKDTQY
TRBJ1-5,TRBV11-2,ASSLDRVQPQH
TRBJ2-7,TRBV9,ASSPGGISYEQY
TRBJ1-1,TRBV6-1,ASRGWVNTEAF
TRBJ1-3,TRBV18,ASSLRKSDSGNTIY
TRBJ2-2,TRBV11-1,ASSLAGENTGELF
TRBJ2-7,TRBV11-2,ASSLGAGASYEQY
TRBJ2-1,TRBV18,ASSPPSGGGNEQF
TRBJ2-7,TRBV27,ASSLRGRNEQY
TRBJ1-1,TRBV5-1,ASSLVPRNTEAF
TRBJ1-1,TRBV29-1,SVRGQLVNTEAF
TRBJ2-5,TRBV6-5,ASSSTTSGHRETQY
TRBJ2-7,TRBV13,ASSLGRTVEQY
TRBJ1-6,TRBV6-5,ASSSLDGYNSPLH
TRBJ1-3,TRBV7-3,ASSLPLRGEVRRNTIY
TRBJ1-5,TRBV2,ASSEAIGRVGNQPQH
TRBJ1-1,TRBV5-1,ASSPRDTPDVDTEAF
TRBJ1-2,TRBV19,ASSQTGADGYT
TRBJ2-1,TRBV20-1,SAREDNEQF
TRBJ1-6,TRBV2,ASSEESSYNSPLH
TRBJ1-1,TRBV11-2,ASSLDQSHTGGAWNTEAF
TRBJ1-1,TRBV6-5,ASSSLTGGRNTEAF
TRBJ1-5,TRBV19,ASSILINQPQH
TRBJ1-4,TRBV5-4,ASSLWTDPNEKLF
TRBJ2-3,TRBV27,ASSSGGSTDTQY
TRBJ1-1,TRBV5-1,ASSFSGFTEAF
TRBJ2-1,TRBV27,ASSTSGVPITNEQF
TRBJ2-5,TRBV7-3,ASSLSPQGPQETQY
TRBJ2-1,TRBV4-1,ASSQENSGALEQF
TRBJ1-2,TRBV29-1,SASTASYGYT
TRBJ2-7,TRBV5-1,ASSLAVGQGAYEQY
TRBJ1-1,TRBV12-5,ASGLVIGRTEAF
TRBJ2-1,TRBV9,ASSVRDITSYNEQF
TRBJ2-2,TRBV19,ASNRVTGELF
TRBJ1-1,TRBV19,ASSTTGWTEAF
TRBJ1-5,TRBV4-1,ASSQGGTGGNQPQH
TRBJ1-1,TRBV7-9,ASSQTGGNTEAF
TRBJ1-2,TRBV7-9,ASSLGQGARDGYT
TRBJ2-1,TRBV7-9,ASSKGRTGPSYNEQF